The 17 T cell receptor beta chains in this list originate from one sample, sequenced in a study of blood T cell repertoires in COVID-19. The method was immunoSEQ multiplex PCR; TCRdb's version includes in-frame clones alone and lacks a portion of them. Found here are about 70,000 clones, more than 75% of them singletons; the top ten hold 15%. Sequenced input: peripheral blood. The source is a human donor in a cohort sampled during active COVID-19.

This clone has a handful of counts. This chain joins TRBV6-5 and TRBJ2-7; a possible D gene is TRBD2 (7 bases). V lost 5 bases and J lost 5, with 16 bases in between. Germline CDR1 MNHEY, CDR2 SVGAGI. This CDR3 comprises 14 residues. The CDR3 sequence is CASSKGEGGDEQYF. CDR3 coding DNA: TGTGCCAGCAGTAAGGGAGAGGGGGGGGACGAGCAGTACTTC.

V is TRBV19 and J is TRBJ2-7; 10 bases agree with TRBD2. This CDR3 region has 18 residues. Trimming removed 10 bases from V and 0 bases from J; junction bases left unmatched: 18. Germline CDR1 and CDR2: LNHDA and SQIVND (reference sequence). The CDR3 loop is CANQRWLAGVSGSYEQYF. The CDR3 nucleotides read TGTGCCAATCAAAGGTGGCTAGCGGGAGTCTCGGGCTCCTACGAGCAGTACTTC.

This chain joins TRBV18 and TRBJ2-7; 8 bases are a match to TRBD1. CDR1 is KGHSH, CDR2 LQKENI, per germline. The CDR3 has 14 residues. Trimming at V came to 3 bases and at J to 2 bases, leaving 3 bases not matched to a gene. DNA of the CDR3: TGTGCCAGCTCACCGACGACAGGGGCCTACGAGCAGTACTTC. It encodes CASSPTTGAYEQYF.

Comment on this clone: This may arise from a read error, as a much more abundant clone is one base away. The rearrangement links TRBV9 to TRBJ1-1; 7 nucleotides agree with TRBD1. Germline lookup yields CDR1 SGDLS and CDR2 YYNGEE. This CDR3 is 13 amino acids long. Trimming cost V 5 bases and J 0 bases; bases outside gene matches: 1. The CDR3: CASRGTVNTEAFF. CDR3 nucleotides: TGTGCCAGCAGGGGGACAGTGAACACTGAAGCTTTCTTT.

The J gene is TRBJ2-7, the V gene TRBV7-8, with TRBD2 matching 11 bases. Per the germline V gene, CDR1 is SGHVS and CDR2 is FQNEAQ. This CDR3 region has 17 residues. V trimming: 1 base; J trimming: 3 bases; junction bases outside the gene matches: 8. The CDR3 DNA is TGTGCCAGCAGCTTAGGACTAGCGGGGTTGGAAGACTACGAGCAGTACTTC. This sequence encodes CASSLGLAGLEDYEQYF.

The chain is built from TRBV7-2 and TRBJ2-3; 12 positions agree with TRBD2. Germline CDR1 is SGHTA and CDR2 is FQGNSA. The V gene end was trimmed by 1 base and the J gene end by 5 bases; junction bases not matched to a gene: 4. This CDR3 has 16 residues. CDR3 loop: CASSLVASGRVDTQYF. In nucleotides, the CDR3 is TGTGCCAGCAGCTTAGTGGCTAGCGGGAGGGTAGATACGCAGTATTTT.

The DNA of the CDR3 is TGTGCCAGCAGACCTGGCACAGGCCTCAATCAGCCCCAGCATTTT. This translates into CASRPGTGLNQPQHF. The J gene is TRBJ1-5, the V gene TRBV6-5, with D possibly TRBD1 on 5 matching bases. In germline, CDR1 is MNHEY, CDR2 SVGAGI. This CDR3 is built from 15 residues. V lost 6 bases, J lost 3 bases, and 15 bases lay in between.

V usage is TRBV6-5 and J usage is TRBJ2-3, with TRBD1 matching over 8 bases. V lost 5 bases and J lost 8; bases outside the gene matches: 9. CDR1 and CDR2 from the germline V gene are MNHEY and SVGAGI. The CDR3 covers 14 residues. CDR3 nucleotides: TGTGCCAGCAGTCCCGACAGGGGTTGGGGTACGCAGTATTTT. It codes for CASSPDRGWGTQYF.

This clone was recorded only once. The chain uses TRBV9 and TRBJ2-5; 8 bases agree with TRBD2. CDR1 and CDR2 from the germline V gene are SGDLS and YYNGEE. The trim removed 1 base at V and 4 bases at J, leaving 15 bases unmatched. This CDR3 comprises 18 residues. In DNA form, the CDR3 reads TGTGCCAGCAGCGTATCCGGGGCCAGCGGGAGCGGGGGAGAGACCCAGTACTTC. This encodes CASSVSGASGSGGETQYF. Combining the CDR3 with reference TRBV9 and TRBJ2-5 gives the whole variable domain DSGVTQTPKHLITATGQRVTLRCSPRSGDLSVYWYQQSLDQGLQFLIQYYNGEERAKGNILERFSAQQFPDLHSELNLSSLELGDSALYFCASSVSGASGSGGETQYFGPGTRLLVL.

This sequence joins TRBV7-2 and TRBJ2-5; D remains unclear. The germline V and J ends were trimmed by 5 bases and 4 bases, with 17 bases remaining between them. The CDR3 extends over 15 amino acids. Germline V CDR1 and CDR2: SGHTA, FQGNSA. The CDR3 DNA follows: TGTGCCAGCAGCGCGAGGTCGTGGCGGCCAGAGACCCAGTACTTC. Its translation is CASSARSWRPETQYF.

V and J are TRBV18 and TRBJ2-1; tentatively, D is TRBD2 (5 bases). This CDR3 comprises 12 residues. Germline V CDR1 and CDR2: KGHSH, LQKENI. V dropped 3 bases and J dropped 15 bases, with 15 bases sitting between them. CDR3 loop: CASSPSESDPFF. In nucleotides, the CDR3 is TGTGCCAGCTCACCTAGCGAGAGTGATCCGTTCTTC.

A single count supports this clone. The chain employs TRBV5-4 and TRBJ1-3; D may be TRBD1 (5 bases). Germline loops: CDR1 SGHNT, CDR2 YYREEE (reference sequence). The V gene lost 2 bases and the J gene lost 2 bases, with 8 bases spanning the gap. The CDR3 extends over 14 amino acids. The CDR3 DNA sequence: TGTGCCAGCAGCTTAGGGGCCGCTGGAAACACCATATATTTT. It specifies CASSLGAAGNTIYF. Together with reference TRBV5-4 and TRBJ1-3, the CDR3 gives the full variable domain: ETGVTQSPTHLIKTRGQQVTLRCSSQSGHNTVSWYQQALGQGPQFIFQYYREEENGRGNFPPRFSGLQFPNYSSELNVNALELDDSALYLCASSLGAAGNTIYFGEGSWLTVV.

V and J are TRBV2 and TRBJ2-2, with TRBD1 matching over 7 bases. Looked up from germline, CDR1 is SNHLY and CDR2 is FYNNEI. J was trimmed by 6 bases and V by 1 base; bases with no gene match: 14. This CDR3 region has 18 residues. The CDR3 DNA reads as TGTGCCAGCAGTGAAGTAAATAGCAGGGGGACACAGTCCGGGGAGCTGTTTTTT. Its protein is CASSEVNSRGTQSGELFF.

The chain carries TRBV11-2 and TRBJ2-1; 13 bases are shared with TRBD2. Per the germline V gene, CDR1 is SGHAT and CDR2 is FQNNGV. V was pared by 4 bases and J by 3 bases, with 3 bases of the junction left unmatched. The CDR3 length is 16 residues. CDR3 region: CASSSGLAGNYNEQFF. Here the CDR3 DNA reads TGTGCCAGCAGCTCGGGACTAGCGGGAAACTACAATGAGCAGTTCTTC.

The V call is TRBV7-2, the J call TRBJ1-3; D may be TRBD1 (5 bases). The CDR3 totals 14 residues. V lost 2 bases, J lost 2 bases, and 7 bases lay in between. Per germline, CDR1 SGHTA and CDR2 FQGNSA. For the CDR3, the DNA is TGTGCCAGCAGCTTATCCAGGGCTGGAAACACCATATATTTT. Translation: CASSLSRAGNTIYF.

The rearrangement uses TRBV18 and TRBJ2-7; 7 positions agree with TRBD2. The ends lost 1 base at V and 7 bases at J; junction bases unmatched: 7. The CDR3 length is 14 residues. From germline, CDR1 is KGHSH and CDR2 LQKENI. CDR3 DNA sequence: TGTGCCAGCTCACCACAAAGCGGGGTAGGAGAGCAGTACTTC. Translation gives CASSPQSGVGEQYF. Supplemented by reference TRBV18 and TRBJ2-7, the full variable domain reads NAGVMQNPRHLVRRRGQEARLRCSPMKGHSHVYWYRQLPEEGLKFMVYLQKENIIDESGMPKERFSAEFPKEGPSILRIQQVVRGDSAAYFCASSPQSGVGEQYFGPGTRLTVT.

This clone was seen a handful of times. The J gene is TRBJ2-7, the V gene TRBV15; no definite D call. Deletions cut 0 bases from V and 4 bases from J, with 10 bases between. The CDR3 sequence is 14 residues long. CDR1 and CDR2 (germline): LNHNV, YYDKDF (reference sequence). This chain's CDR3 is CATSRDTGAYEQYF. The CDR3, as DNA: TGTGCCACCAGCAGAGATACCGGAGCGTACGAGCAGTACTTC.